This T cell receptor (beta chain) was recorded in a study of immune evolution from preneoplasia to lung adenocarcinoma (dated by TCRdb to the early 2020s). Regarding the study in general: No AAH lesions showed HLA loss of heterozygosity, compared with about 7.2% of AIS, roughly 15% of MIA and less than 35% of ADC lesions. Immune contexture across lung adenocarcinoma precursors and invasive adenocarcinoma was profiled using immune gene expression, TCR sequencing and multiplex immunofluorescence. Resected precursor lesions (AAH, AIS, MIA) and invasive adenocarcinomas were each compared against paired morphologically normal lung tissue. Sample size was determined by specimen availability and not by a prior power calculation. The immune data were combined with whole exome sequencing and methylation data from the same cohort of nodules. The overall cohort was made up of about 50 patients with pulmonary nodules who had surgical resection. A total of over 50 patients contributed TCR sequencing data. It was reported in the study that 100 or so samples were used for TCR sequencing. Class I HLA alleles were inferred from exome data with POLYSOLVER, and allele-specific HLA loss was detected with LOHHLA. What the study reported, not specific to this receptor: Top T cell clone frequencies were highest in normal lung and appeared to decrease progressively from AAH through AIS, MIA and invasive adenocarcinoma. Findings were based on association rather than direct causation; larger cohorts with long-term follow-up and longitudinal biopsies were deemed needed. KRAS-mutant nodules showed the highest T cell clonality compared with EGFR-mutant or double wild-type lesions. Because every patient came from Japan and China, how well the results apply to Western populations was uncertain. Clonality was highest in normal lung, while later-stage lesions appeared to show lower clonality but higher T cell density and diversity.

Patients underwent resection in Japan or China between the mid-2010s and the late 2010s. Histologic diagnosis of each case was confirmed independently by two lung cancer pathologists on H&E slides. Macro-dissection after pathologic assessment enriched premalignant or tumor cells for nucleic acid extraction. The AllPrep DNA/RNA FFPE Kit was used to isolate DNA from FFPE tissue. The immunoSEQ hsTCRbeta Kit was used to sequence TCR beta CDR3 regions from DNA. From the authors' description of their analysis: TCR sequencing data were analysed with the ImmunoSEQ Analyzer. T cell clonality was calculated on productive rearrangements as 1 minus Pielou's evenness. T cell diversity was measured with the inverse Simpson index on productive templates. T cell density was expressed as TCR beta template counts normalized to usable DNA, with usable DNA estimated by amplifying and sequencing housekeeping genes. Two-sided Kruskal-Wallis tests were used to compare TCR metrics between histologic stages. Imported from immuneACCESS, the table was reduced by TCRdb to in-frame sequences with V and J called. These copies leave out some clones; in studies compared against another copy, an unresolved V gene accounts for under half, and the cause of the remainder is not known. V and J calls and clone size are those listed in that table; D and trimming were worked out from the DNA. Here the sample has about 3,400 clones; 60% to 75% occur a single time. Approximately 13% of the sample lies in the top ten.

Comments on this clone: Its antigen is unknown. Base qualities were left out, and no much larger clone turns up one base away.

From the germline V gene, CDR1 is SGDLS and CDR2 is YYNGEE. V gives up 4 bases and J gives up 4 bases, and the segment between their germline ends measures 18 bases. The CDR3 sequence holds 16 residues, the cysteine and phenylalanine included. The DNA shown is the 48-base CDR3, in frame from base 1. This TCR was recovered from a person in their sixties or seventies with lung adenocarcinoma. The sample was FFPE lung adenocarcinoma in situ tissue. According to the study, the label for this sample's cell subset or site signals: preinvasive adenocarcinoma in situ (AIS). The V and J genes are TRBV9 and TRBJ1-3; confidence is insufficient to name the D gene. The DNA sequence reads TGTGCCAGCAGCCCCTCCGGGAAGGGCAGAGGAAACACCATATATTTT. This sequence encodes CASSPSGKGRGNTIYF.